The entry that follows covers one T cell receptor beta chain sequence. No antigen is known for it. No base quality values were provided; no much bigger clone lies one nucleotide off. Relative to germline, V is missing 1 base and J is missing 9 bases, with 11 bases of the junction outside any gene match. From the cysteine through the phenylalanine, the CDR3 covers 16 amino acids. The entry retains the CDR3 DNA only, 48 bases that are in frame from base 1. CDR1 and CDR2 were assigned from the germline V gene as SGHTA and FQGNSA. Whole blood was collected in K2EDTA tubes by collaborating institutions according to the institutions' own protocols. For TCRbeta analysis, collaborators shipped samples in one of three forms: frozen whole blood, isolated PBMCs, or DNA extracted from either of those sample types. The data derive from a study of blood T cell repertoires in COVID-19 (dated by TCRdb to 2019 to 2021). About the investigation overall: Collaborator samples came from the United States, Italy and Spain and covered acute and convalescent phases of COVID-19. The prospective study material was composed of cDNA or gDNA derived from T cells, B-cell-depleted T cells, or PBMCs. Deeply sampled blood TCRbeta repertoires from subjects exposed to, actively infected with, or recovered from COVID-19 were included in the dataset. A freely available public database, intended as a resource for researchers studying the immune response to SARS-CoV-2, is where the repertoires were released. Samples were obtained from the ongoing ImmuneRACE study (first 160 participants) and from over a thousand subjects provided by 6 global collaborators. A de-identified subject ID, COVID-19 status, age in years and sex were almost always included in the sample metadata. Where available, HLA class I and class II types were obtained from metadata supplied by the sample provider rather than from assay-based typing.

TCRbeta CDR3 regions were amplified from genomic DNA using the immunoSEQ Assay, a bias-controlled multiplex PCR. Processing in the source paper ran as follows. The number of nucleated cells in each sample was estimated by amplification of reference gene primers within the assay. Sequence reads were collapsed and filtered to measure the absolute abundance of every unique TCRbeta CDR3 rearrangement. For each sample, productive Simpson clonality was calculated by taking the square root of Simpson's diversity index across productive rearrangements. Drawn from immuneACCESS, this table holds only the in-frame rearrangements with V and J called that TCRdb kept. Clones are partly lost; checked studies trace under half to an unresolved V gene and leave the rest unexplained. V and J calls and clone size follow that table, whereas D and trimming were derived from the DNA. The table for this sample lists roughly 50,000 clones; 65% to 85% of them were counted only once. The leading ten clones occupy approximately 54% of the sample.

General study outcomes and caveats: How much clinical and demographic metadata was included differed by source and by participant, and the metadata was provided uncurated.

This clonotype originated in a man between 65 and 85 years old with acute or convalescent COVID-19. Specimen: peripheral blood. The rearrangement combines TRBV7-2 with TRBJ2-1, with 8 bases in between that match TRBD2. The nucleotide sequence reads as follows: TGTGCCAGCAGCTTAGATCAACTAGCGGCGGTCCGTGAGCAGTTCTTC. Translated, it reads CASSLDQLAAVREQFF.